This is a list of T cell receptor beta chains from one sample in a study of blood T cells in healthy people across ages. TCRdb passed the 5' RACE reads through MiXCR, listing each CDR3 protein once. The sample yields roughly 900,000 distinct CDR3 sequences, 29% seen once. Specimen: blood. The receptors shown here come from an elderly woman in good health. Each CDR3 is given with its conserved first and last residue. Fields, in order: J gene, D gene, clone size, V gene, CDR3 DNA, CDR3 protein. A D gene is named only where the DNA matches it firmly. Rows may omit the clone size; those that give it use once, few, many or a size class.

TRBJ2-4	-	-	TRBV11-2	TGTGCCAGCAGCTTAGGCCCAGGGGCCTACGGGCAGTACTTC	CASSLGPGAYGQYF
TRBJ2-3	-	many	TRBV12-3/TRBV12-4	TGTGCCAGCAGTCCCTTTAACGGGGATACGCAGTATTTT	CASSPFNGDTQYF
TRBJ2-3	TRBD2	many	TRBV10-2	TGCGCCAGCAAACCTAGCGGTTATTCAGATACGCAGTATTTT	CASKPSGYSDTQYF
TRBJ1-1	-	once	TRBV4-1	TGCGCCAGCAGCCCCGAGAAGTTTATGATTACTGAAGCTTTCTTT	CASSPEKFMITEAFF
TRBJ2-1	-	many	TRBV6-5	TGTGCCAGCAGTTACTCTCGGGGACAAAGTGAGCAGTTCTTC	CASSYSRGQSEQFF
TRBJ2-7	TRBD2	-	TRBV6-6	TGTGCCAGCGTTACCCGAGAGCGGGGCTACGAGCAGTACTTC	CASVTRERGYEQYF
TRBJ1-4	TRBD1	many	TRBV7-9	TGTGCCAGCAGCAATCTACAGGGGGCACGAGAAAAACTGTTTTTT	CASSNLQGAREKLFF
TRBJ2-1	TRBD2	-	TRBV5-1	TGCGCCAGCAGGCCCGGGACTAGCGGGGTATACAATGAGGAGTTCTTC	CASRPGTSGVYNEEFF
TRBJ1-1	TRBD1	-	TRBV27	TGTGCCAGCAGGACCCCTGCGACAGGGAGCACTGAAGCTTTCTTT	CASRTPATGSTEAFF
TRBJ2-7	TRBD2	many	TRBV6-5	TGTGCCAGCAGCTCTCGGGGGGGCACCTACGAGCAGTACTTC	CASSSRGGTYEQYF
TRBJ2-1	TRBD2	many	TRBV3-1	TGTGCCAGCAGCCAAGGGTCGGCGGGGGGGTGGCGTGAGCAGTTCTTC	CASSQGSAGGWREQFF
TRBJ2-5	-	many	TRBV5-5	TGTGCCAGCGCCCCTACGATAGAGTGGAAGACCCAGTACTTC	CASAPTIEWKTQYF
TRBJ2-5	-	many	TRBV7-6	TGTGCCAGCAGCTTTACGTCGACGTGGGCCTTCCAAGAGACCCAGTACTTC	CASSFTSTWAFQETQYF
TRBJ1-1	TRBD1	once	TRBV12-3/TRBV12-4	TGTGCCAGCCCAAGGGACAGCCGGAACACTGAAGCTTTCTTT	CASPRDSRNTEAFF
TRBJ2-3	-	-	TRBV5-4	TGTGCCAGCAGCTTGGCCGGGGCTAGCACAGATATGCAGTATTTT	CASSLAGASTDMQYF
TRBJ2-3	-	-	TRBV27	TGTGCCGGCAGGCGACTAGTTTTCGATACGCAGTATTTT	CAGRRLVFDTQYF
TRBJ2-5	-	many	TRBV2	TGTGCCAGCATCCCCGGGACGACACAAGAGACCCAGTACTTC	CASIPGTTQETQYF
TRBJ2-4	-	once	TRBV5-1	TGCGCCAGCAGCTTGGACCCTTTACAGGGTGAATCCAAAAACATTCAGTACTTC	CASSLDPLQGESKNIQYF